This T cell receptor beta chain was sequenced in a study of tissue T cells after allogeneic stem cell transplantation. The study, taken as a whole, reports: Tissue-detected TCR repertoire was only partly captured by blood and spleen T cells.

Measured with immunoSEQ multiplex PCR; TCRdb has only the in-frame clones, and not every one. This table holds around 6,800 clones, about 35% found once. Germline lookup yields CDR1 SGHDT and CDR2 FRDEAV. Trimming shortened V by 5 bases and J by 1 base, and 8 bases separated the two germline ends. The CDR3 is 13 residues long. Remarks on this clone: What it binds is unknown. Germline and genes here are mouse. The read finishes 1 residue shy of the CDR3 end, and the germline J gene is used to complete it.

Time point in this sample: mouse harvest day 14 after allogeneic transplant. Tail vein injection delivered 10^7 T-cell-depleted bone marrow cells and 10^6 splenic CD5+ T cells. Tissues came from B6→BALB/c major-mismatch GVHD mice at day 7 or 14. This receptor was taken from a female BALB/c mouse given C57BL/6 T cells with graft-versus-host disease after an allogeneic hematopoietic cell transplant. J is TRBJ2-4 and V is TRBV14; D not resolved. Input material: skin. CDR3 DNA, as far as it was read: TGTGCCAGCAGCCCCGGGGGTCAAAACACCTTGTAC. This gives the protein CASSPGGQNTLY. The entire CDR3 reads CASSPGGQNTLYF.